Listed below are T cell receptor beta chains from one sample, sequenced in a study of blood T cell repertoires in COVID-19. Profiled with immunoSEQ multiplex PCR; TCRdb holds only in-frame clones, not every one. This sample carries some 160,000 clones, about four fifths of them seen once, and the ten largest clones take roughly 1.9%. The sequencing input was peripheral blood. These receptors originate from a woman aged 80 or older with acute or convalescent COVID-19. Both conserved end residues are part of each CDR3. The order of the fields is D gene, J gene, clone size, V gene, CDR3 protein, CDR3 DNA. A D gene is named only where the DNA matches it firmly. Some rows have no size entry. The others give once, few or many, or a class for an expanded clone.

>NA|TRBJ1-6|many|TRBV6-4
CASQGLGNSPLHF
TGTGCCAGCCAGGGTTTAGGTAATTCACCCCTCCACTTT
>TRBD2|TRBJ2-5|NA|TRBV5-1
CASSYTGTSLGETQYF
TGCGCCAGCAGTTATACCGGGACTAGCTTAGGAGAGACCCAGTACTTC
>NA|TRBJ1-4|many|TRBV4-3
CASSQDELGPNGRLFF
TGCGCCAGCAGCCAAGATGAGTTGGGGCCTAACGGGAGGCTGTTTTTT
>NA|TRBJ2-3|NA|TRBV4-3
CASSQGGGSTDTQYF
TGCGCCAGCAGCCAAGGAGGGGGTAGCACAGATACGCAGTATTTT
>TRBD1|TRBJ1-1|NA|TRBV6-5
CASSSDRSGTEAFF
TGTGCCAGCAGTTCGGACAGGTCAGGGACTGAAGCTTTCTTT
>TRBD1|TRBJ2-7|NA|TRBV19
CASSPQTGTGVYEQYF
TGTGCCAGTAGTCCCCAAACGGGGACAGGGGTCTACGAGCAGTACTTC
>TRBD1|TRBJ1-5|NA|TRBV11-2
CASSLDTGANQPQHF
TGTGCCAGCAGCTTGGATACAGGGGCCAATCAGCCCCAGCATTTT
>TRBD2|TRBJ2-2|NA|TRBV7-8
CASSPYGGGSGELFF
TGTGCCAGCAGCCCTTACGGGGGGGGCTCCGGGGAGCTGTTTTTT
>NA|TRBJ1-1|NA|TRBV7-2
CASSNRPQRPKAFF
TGTGCCAGCAGCAACCGACCCCAGCGGCCGAAGGCTTTCTTT
>NA|TRBJ1-5|NA|TRBV30
CAWSVAGNQPQHF
TGTGCCTGGAGTGTCGCAGGAAATCAGCCCCAGCATTTT
>NA|TRBJ2-7|NA|TRBV30
CAWTRRGGRYEQYF
TGTGCCTGGACCAGACGAGGGGGAAGGTACGAGCAGTACTTC
>NA|TRBJ1-1|NA|TRBV29-1
CSVVSGGKGRDDTEAFF
TGCAGCGTTGTGTCCGGTGGAAAGGGGAGGGATGACACTGAAGCTTTCTTT
>NA|TRBJ1-3|NA|TRBV14
CASSPTVPSGNTIYF
TGTGCCAGCAGCCCTACAGTTCCCTCTGGAAACACCATATATTTT
>NA|TRBJ1-2|NA|TRBV3-1/TRBV3-2
CASSQATSGERDGYTF
TGTGCCAGCAGCCAAGCAACGTCAGGGGAGAGGGATGGCTACACCTTC
>NA|TRBJ2-3|NA|TRBV7-2
CASTERDTQYF
TGTGCCAGCACCGAGAGAGATACGCAGTATTTT
>TRBD1|TRBJ2-1|NA|TRBV3-1/TRBV3-2
CASSQLGQGYNEQFF
TGTGCCAGCAGCCAGTTGGGACAGGGTTACAATGAGCAGTTCTTC
>TRBD1|TRBJ2-1|few|TRBV5-4
CASGSYSTGIYNEQFF
TGTGCCAGCGGTTCCTACTCGACAGGGATCTACAATGAGCAGTTCTTC
>NA|TRBJ2-4|NA|TRBV19
CASSPTNAGNIQYF
TGTGCCAGTAGTCCTACTAACGCTGGAAACATTCAGTACTTC
>NA|TRBJ2-4|NA|TRBV23-1
CASSQPRGGAKNIQYF
TGCGCCAGCAGTCAACCGCGAGGGGGAGCCAAAAACATTCAGTACTTC
>NA|TRBJ2-3|NA|TRBV11-2
CASSWGRSDTQYF
TGTGCCAGCAGCTGGGGGAGGTCAGATACGCAGTATTTT
>TRBD1|TRBJ1-1|NA|TRBV4-1
CASSRDSGGGTEAFF
TGCGCCAGCAGCCGAGACTCAGGGGGAGGCACTGAAGCTTTCTTT
>TRBD2|TRBJ2-1|NA|TRBV2
CASSVAGDYNEQFF
TGTGCCAGCAGTGTCGCGGGGGACTACAATGAGCAGTTCTTC
>NA|TRBJ2-3|NA|TRBV6-5
CASSYVRGTDTQYF
TGTGCCAGCAGTTACGTGCGGGGCACAGATACGCAGTATTTT
>TRBD1|TRBJ2-2|NA|TRBV30
CAWSGPGQYTGELFF
TGTGCCTGGAGTGGACCGGGACAGTACACCGGGGAGCTGTTTTTT
>NA|TRBJ2-2|NA|TRBV5-1
CASSRGSNTGELFF
TGCGCCAGCAGTCGGGGGTCCAACACCGGGGAGCTGTTTTTT
>TRBD2|TRBJ2-3|NA|TRBV7-3
CASSLGLAGGQDTQYF
TGTGCCAGCAGCTTAGGCCTAGCGGGGGGGCAAGATACGCAGTATTTT
>NA|TRBJ1-6|NA|TRBV4-1
CASSQGPQGRKNSPLHF
TGCGCCAGCAGCCAAGGCCCACAGGGAAGAAAGAATTCACCCCTCCACTTT
>TRBD1|TRBJ1-4|NA|TRBV4-3
CASSQDRDRANEKLFF
TGCGCCAGCAGCCAAGATAGGGACAGGGCCAATGAAAAACTGTTTTTT
>TRBD2|TRBJ2-1|NA|TRBV5-5
CASSLMTSGRVYEQFF
TGTGCCAGCAGCTTGATGACTAGCGGGAGAGTCTATGAGCAGTTCTTC
>TRBD1|TRBJ1-2|NA|TRBV28
CASRSTGGGNYGYTF
TGTGCCAGCAGGTCAACAGGGGGTGGGAACTATGGCTACACCTTC
>TRBD1|TRBJ2-7|few|TRBV29-1
CSLQRDRGSYEQYF
TGCAGCCTTCAAAGGGACAGGGGCTCCTACGAGCAGTACTTC
>TRBD1|TRBJ2-1|once|TRBV7-2
CASSLGQGSYNEQFF
TGTGCCAGCAGCCTGGGACAGGGGTCCTACAATGAGCAGTTCTTC
>TRBD1|TRBJ2-5|NA|TRBV7-2
CASTPGTDQETQYF
TGTGCCAGCACCCCCGGGACAGACCAGGAGACCCAGTACTTC
>NA|TRBJ1-1|few|TRBV19
CASSAGRGTEAFF
TGTGCCAGTAGTGCAGGGAGGGGCACTGAAGCTTTCTTT
>TRBD2|TRBJ2-1|NA|TRBV30
CAWSRSGSVLQQFF
TGTGCCTGGAGTCGGAGCGGGAGCGTTCTACAGCAGTTCTTC
>TRBD2|TRBJ2-5|NA|TRBV30
CARTSGRAGETQYF
TGTGCTAGGACTAGCGGGAGGGCCGGGGAGACCCAGTACTTC
>TRBD1|TRBJ1-6|NA|TRBV6-5
CASGPTGHSPLHF
TGTGCCAGCGGACCGACAGGGCATTCACCCCTCCACTTT
>NA|TRBJ1-2|once|TRBV5-6
CASSLALRGDGYTF
TGTGCCAGCAGCTTGGCCCTCAGGGGAGATGGCTACACCTTC
>NA|TRBJ1-3|NA|TRBV6-5
CASTRLNGQVNTIYF
TGTGCCAGCACTCGGCTGAATGGACAAGTAAACACCATATATTTT
>TRBD2|TRBJ2-2|NA|TRBV6-2/TRBV6-3
CASSELAGGTGELFF
TGTGCCAGCAGCGAACTAGCGGGGGGAACCGGGGAGCTGTTTTTT
>TRBD1|TRBJ1-2|NA|TRBV5-6
CASSPRDRGGYYGYTF
TGTGCCAGCAGCCCCAGGGACAGGGGCGGATATTATGGCTACACCTTC
>NA|TRBJ2-7|NA|TRBV5-6
CASSLAAPGGRYEQYF
TGTGCCAGCAGCTTGGCAGCCCCAGGGGGGAGGTACGAGCAGTACTTC
>TRBD1|TRBJ1-5|NA|TRBV11-2
CASSGGGIFLQPQHF
TGTGCCAGCAGTGGAGGGGGCATATTCCTTCAGCCCCAGCATTTT
>NA|TRBJ2-1|NA|TRBV9
CASSDTSERLNEQFF
TGTGCCAGCAGTGATACTAGTGAACGGCTCAATGAGCAGTTCTTC
>NA|TRBJ1-1|NA|TRBV10-1
CASSLKPNTEAFF
TGCGCCAGCAGTCTTAAGCCCAACACTGAAGCTTTCTTT
>NA|TRBJ1-2|many|TRBV30
CAWSTGRTYGYTF
TGTGCCTGGAGTACGGGGAGAACCTATGGCTACACCTTC
>NA|TRBJ2-6|NA|TRBV6-1
CASSERLWRPSSGANVLTF
TGTGCCAGCAGTGAACGCCTGTGGAGACCAAGCTCTGGGGCCAACGTCCTGACTTTC
>TRBD2|TRBJ2-3|NA|TRBV5-1
CASSLTLAGGSTDTQYF
TGCGCCAGCAGCTTGACCCTAGCGGGGGGGAGCACAGATACGCAGTATTTT
>TRBD2|TRBJ2-7|once|TRBV28
CASKGASGGKYEQYF
TGTGCCAGCAAGGGGGCTAGCGGGGGGAAGTACGAGCAGTACTTC
>NA|TRBJ2-7|few|TRBV9
CASSVGQTYEQYF
TGTGCCAGCAGCGTAGGACAGACATACGAGCAGTACTTC
>NA|TRBJ2-5|NA|TRBV5-6
CASSWGEETQYF
TGTGCCAGCAGCTGGGGGGAGGAGACCCAGTACTTC
>TRBD1|TRBJ1-1|NA|TRBV19
CASTTGGVGNTEAFF
TGTGCCAGTACCACAGGGGGCGTTGGGAACACTGAAGCTTTCTTT
>TRBD1|TRBJ2-7|once|TRBV5-1
CASSQGQSGYEQYF
TGCGCCAGCAGCCAGGGACAGAGTGGGTACGAGCAGTACTTC
>NA|TRBJ2-3|NA|TRBV5-1
CASSARTDSTDTQYF
TGCGCCAGCAGCGCCCGGACAGATAGCACAGATACGCAGTATTTT
>NA|TRBJ2-1|NA|TRBV27
CASSDLGRSAYNEQFF
TGTGCCAGCAGTGACTTGGGGAGGAGCGCCTACAATGAGCAGTTCTTC